Listed here is a single T cell receptor (beta chain). Its antigen is as yet unknown. These data originate in a study of T cells expressing NK-cell markers. Study outcomes and limitations: Once again these clonotypes came out on top in the CD3+CD56-NKG2C+ fraction of a few donors.

The germline V gene encodes CDR1 SQVTM and CDR2 ANQGSEA. The CDR3 covers 15 residues. From the 5' RACE reads, TCRdb lists one entry per CDR3 protein and no DNA. The table lists around 110,000 distinct CDR3 sequences, with roughly 20% in the top ten. This rearrangement joins TRBV29-1 to TRBJ2-1; the TCRdb D gene call, TRBD1, has no DNA to confirm it. Sequenced input: blood T cells: a sorted CD56 or NKG2C T cell subset, CD4+ or CD8+ T cells, or bulk PBMC T cells (not recorded which). The sequence came from a woman between 18 and 70 years old in good health. The CDR3 protein is CSVSPPEGTYNEQFF.